This T cell receptor beta chain was found in a study of CD4 and CD8 cells across lung adenocarcinoma regions. This clonotype was detected only a few times. Samples came from patients with localized non-small cell lung adenocarcinoma. Trimming took 0 bases from V and 2 from J, leaving 11 bases between them. The germline CDR1 and CDR2 sequences are MNHEY and SMNVEV (reference sequence). This CDR3 is 15 amino acids long. TCRdb reanalysed the PCR reads using MiXCR and keeps one entry per CDR3 protein. This repertoire shows about 18,000 distinct CDR3 sequences, 50% found once; its top ten account for less than 40%.

The sample consisted of CD8+ T cells from the margin of a lung tumor. The chain combines TRBV27 with TRBJ2-7; no clear D. The clonotype originates from a male donor with lung adenocarcinoma. The CD4 and CD8 labels of this study may be unreliable. CDR3 sequence (DNA): TGTGCCAGCAGTTTATCGTTAGGGCTCACCTACGAGCAGTACTTC. Its translation is CASSLSLGLTYEQYF.